These 13 T cell receptor beta chains originate from one sample sequenced in a study of control samples from healthy donors and cancer patients. TCRdb keeps only in-frame clones here, not all; method: immunoSEQ multiplex PCR. The table lists fewer than 200,000 clones, 90% to 95% of them singletons. Sequenced material: blood. These receptors all come from a man aged 18 to 35 in good health.

The J gene is TRBJ2-1, the V gene TRBV24-1, with 8 bases matching TRBD2. There are 13 residues in the CDR3. Germline V gene lookup returns CDR1 KGHDR and CDR2 SFDVKD. V was clipped by 12 bases and J by 6 bases; unmatched bases: 9. In DNA, the CDR3 is TGTGCCTCAGGAGTAGCGGGGATCAATGAGCAGTTCTTC. Residues: CASGVAGINEQFF.

V gene TRBV30 combines with J gene TRBJ2-4; D is tentatively TRBD1 or TRBD2 (5 bases each). The CDR3 extends over 13 amino acids. CDR1 GTSNPN and CDR2 SVGIG come from the germline V gene (reference sequence). The germline V and J ends were trimmed by 5 bases and 8 bases, with 16 bases remaining between them. CDR3 nucleotides: TGTGCCTGGGCCGAGGGACCCCAGGACATTCAGTACTTC. It encodes CAWAEGPQDIQYF.

The V and J genes are TRBV15 and TRBJ2-1; no firm D call. The CDR3 extends over 12 amino acids. Trimming took 6 bases from V and 5 from J, leaving 8 bases between them. CDR1 is LNHNV and CDR2 is YYDKDF in the germline V gene (reference sequence). The CDR3 loop is CATRVDNNEQFF. The CDR3 nucleotides read TGTGCCACCAGGGTAGACAACAATGAGCAGTTCTTC.

This chain links TRBV30 with TRBJ1-6; 10 bases align to TRBD1. The germline V gene has CDR1 GTSNPN and CDR2 SVGIG (reference sequence). The CDR3 is 13 amino acids. The ends lost 7 bases at V and 7 bases at J; junction bases unmatched: 4. For the CDR3, the DNA is TGTGCCTCGGACAGGGGGATAAATTCACCCCTCCACTTT. Encoded protein: CASDRGINSPLHF. Supplemented by reference TRBV30 and TRBJ1-6, the full variable domain reads SQTIHQWPATLVQPVGSPLSLECTVEGTSNPNLYWYRQAAGRGLQLLFYSVGIGQISSEVPQNLSASRPQDRQFILSSKKLLLSDSGFYLCASDRGINSPLHFGNGTRLTVT.

This chain links TRBV29-1 with TRBJ1-2; D is undetermined. From germline, CDR1 is SQVTM and CDR2 ANQGSEA. The V gene lost 8 bases and the J gene lost 5 bases, with 15 bases spanning the gap. The CDR3 loop spans 12 amino acids. The CDR3 sequence is CSLTSAFYGYTF. The CDR3 DNA sequence: TGCAGCTTAACGTCGGCCTTTTATGGCTACACCTTC.

The chain couples TRBV7-3 to TRBJ2-1, with D possibly being TRBD2 (5 bases). Germline V gene data show CDR1 as SGHTA and CDR2 as FQGTGA. V lost 0 bases to trimming and J lost 9 bases, with 15 bases between them. This CDR3 is 15 amino acids long. The CDR3 bases are TGTGCCAGCAGCTTAACTATAGAGGGTGCCGGTGAGCAGTTCTTC. It encodes CASSLTIEGAGEQFF.

To note about this clone: Other DNA sequences in the same sample also yield this CDR3. The chain couples TRBV5-1 to TRBJ1-5; D is uncertain. Germline V gene data show CDR1 as SGHRS and CDR2 as YFSETQ. Trimming took 0 bases from V and 3 from J, leaving 4 bases between them. CDR3 length: 13 amino acids. CDR3 in amino acids: CASSLGYNQPQHF. Written as DNA, the CDR3 is TGCGCCAGCAGCTTGGGATACAATCAGCCCCAGCATTTT. Together with reference TRBV5-1 and TRBJ1-5, the CDR3 gives the full variable domain: KAGVTQTPRYLIKTRGQQVTLSCSPISGHRSVSWYQQTPGQGLQFLFEYFSETQRNKGNFPGRFSGRQFSNSRSEMNVSTLELGDSALYLCASSLGYNQPQHFGDGTRLSIL.

V is TRBV6-5 and J is TRBJ2-1, with TRBD2 matching over 10 bases. The junction had 5 bases not matched to a gene; V was cut back by 0 bases and J by 6 bases. The V gene's germline CDR1 is MNHEY and CDR2 SVGAGI. This CDR3 comprises 16 residues. The CDR3 protein is CASSYSRAGGINEQFF. The DNA for the CDR3 is TGTGCCAGCAGTTACTCGCGAGCGGGGGGGATCAATGAGCAGTTCTTC.

The V call is TRBV30, the J call TRBJ1-2, with 7 nucleotides matching TRBD1. Germline trimming cut 4 bases from V and 1 base from J; bases unmatched to any gene: 6. This CDR3 is built from 14 residues. The germline gives CDR1 GTSNPN, CDR2 SVGIG (reference sequence). CDR3 coding DNA: TGTGCCTGGAATCGGGACAGATTTAACTATGGCTACACCTTC. Protein sequence: CAWNRDRFNYGYTF.

This chain uses TRBV2 with TRBJ1-1; possibly TRBD1 for D (5 bases). Between the trimmed V and J ends, which lost 8 bases and 4 bases, there was a span of 11 bases. Germline values: CDR1 SNHLY, CDR2 FYNNEI. The CDR3 extends over 12 amino acids. The CDR3 here is CASLSGPTEAFF. The CDR3 DNA follows: TGTGCCAGCTTATCAGGGCCCACTGAAGCTTTCTTT. Supplemented by reference TRBV2 and TRBJ1-1, the full variable domain reads EPEVTQTPSHQVTQMGQEVILRCVPISNHLYFYWYRQILGQKVEFLVSFYNNEISEKSEIFDDQFSVERPDGSNFTLKIRSTKLEDSAMYFCASLSGPTEAFFGQGTRLTVV.

This chain links TRBV3-1 (or the pseudogene TRBV3-2) with TRBJ2-3; the match to TRBD2 covers 11 bases. CDR1 is LGHDT, CDR2 YNNKEL, per germline (reference sequence). The length of the CDR3 is 16 residues. Trimming cost V 8 bases and J 3 bases; bases outside gene matches: 10. In DNA form, the CDR3 reads TGTGCCAGCCACGGGGTTAGCGGGGGGGCGACAGATACGCAGTATTTT. Translation: CASHGVSGGATDTQYF.

The CDR3 protein is CASSHGPGDQPQHF. CDR3 in DNA: TGTGCCAGCAGTCATGGACCGGGGGATCAGCCCCAGCATTTT. The chain uses TRBV7-2 and TRBJ1-5; tentatively, D is TRBD1 (5 bases). This CDR3 spans 14 amino acids. Trimming removed 6 bases at V and 5 bases at J, with 14 bases between. The germline gives CDR1 SGHTA, CDR2 FQGNSA. Looking up the rest from reference TRBV7-2 and TRBJ1-5 gives the full variable domain: GAGVSQSPSNKVTEKGKDVELRCDPISGHTALYWYRQSLGQGLEFLIYFQGNSAPDKSGLPSDRFSAERTGGSVSTLTIQRTQQEDSAVYLCASSHGPGDQPQHFGDGTRLSIL.

V usage is TRBV7-3 and J usage is TRBJ2-3, with D hard to call. Germline CDR1 is SGHTA and CDR2 is FQGTGA. Trimming stripped 4 bases from V and 1 base from J, with 9 bases between. The CDR3 loop spans 14 amino acids. CDR3 amino acids: CASSSSTGTDTQYF. The CDR3 bases are TGTGCCAGCAGCTCTTCGACGGGCACAGATACGCAGTATTTT.